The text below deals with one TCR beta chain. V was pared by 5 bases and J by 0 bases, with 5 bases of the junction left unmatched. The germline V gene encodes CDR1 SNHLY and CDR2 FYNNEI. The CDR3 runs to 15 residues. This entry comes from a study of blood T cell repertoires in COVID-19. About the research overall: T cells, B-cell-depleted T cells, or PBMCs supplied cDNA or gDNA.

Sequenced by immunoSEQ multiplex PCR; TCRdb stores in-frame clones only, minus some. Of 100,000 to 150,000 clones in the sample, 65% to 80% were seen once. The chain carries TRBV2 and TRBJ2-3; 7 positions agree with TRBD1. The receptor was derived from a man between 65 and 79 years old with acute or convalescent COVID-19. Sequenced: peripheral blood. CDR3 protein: CASSRDSPSTDTQYF. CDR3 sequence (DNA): TGTGCCAGCAGTCGGGACAGCCCTAGCACAGATACGCAGTATTTT.